Following are 13 T cell receptor beta chains from one sample sequenced in a study of OX40 agonist ivuxolimab in advanced cancers. Generated by immunoSEQ multiplex PCR, the TCRdb table keeps only in-frame clones and is missing some. The sample carries nearly 50,000 clones, about three quarters recorded once. The sequencing used CD4+ or CD8+ T cells sorted from blood, collected in a trial of the OX40 agonist ivuxolimab. The receptors come from an adult with an advanced solid tumor such as melanoma, head and neck, liver or kidney cancer.

The chain combines TRBV4-1 with TRBJ1-5, with D hard to call. Germline-derived CDR1 and CDR2 are MGHRA and YSYEKL. The CDR3 covers 14 residues. Between the trimmed V and J ends, which lost 1 base and 7 bases, there was a span of 11 bases. DNA for the CDR3: TGCGCCAGCAGCCAAGGCGGAGGCCCCCAGCCCCAGCATTTT. As protein: CASSQGGGPQPQHF.

The genes are TRBV11-2 and TRBJ2-7; 8 nucleotides agree with TRBD2. The junction had 10 bases not matched to a gene; V was cut back by 3 bases and J by 6 bases. Germline CDR1 and CDR2: SGHAT and FQNNGV. The CDR3 contains 15 residues. The CDR3 nucleotides read TGTGCCAGCAGCTTGGACGGGACTAGGGGAGGCGAGCAGTACTTC. The encoded protein is CASSLDGTRGGEQYF.

In its sample, this clone was seen a few times. The V gene is TRBV25-1, the J gene TRBJ2-7; D not certain. Between the trimmed V and J ends, which lost 8 bases and 3 bases, there was a span of 5 bases. This CDR3 is built from 10 residues. Germline-derived CDR1 and CDR2 are MGHDK and SYGVNS. CDR3 in DNA: TGTGCCAGCGGGGTCTACGAGCAGTACTTC. This encodes CASGVYEQYF.

This chain uses TRBV29-1 with TRBJ2-7; 9 nucleotides align to TRBD1. Germline CDR1 is SQVTM and CDR2 is ANQGSEA. This CDR3 is 14 amino acids long. The V and J ends lost 4 bases and 3 bases, in that order; junction bases with no gene match: 7. The CDR3 DNA is TGCAGCGTTGTGACGGGACAGGGTGTCTACGAGCAGTACTTC. Its translation: CSVVTGQGVYEQYF.

This chain connects TRBV9 to TRBJ2-1; perhaps TRBD2 as D (6 bases). The germline V gene encodes CDR1 SGDLS and CDR2 YYNGEE. The length of the CDR3 is 16 residues. V gave up 5 bases and J gave up 1 base, with 16 bases separating them. The CDR3 DNA is TGTGCCAGCAGAGTTAAAGCGGGCCCATCCTACAATGAGCAGTTCTTC. Translation gives CASRVKAGPSYNEQFF.

J is TRBJ1-1 and V is TRBV7-2, with a possible D match to TRBD1 (5 bases). Trimming stripped 1 base from V and 8 bases from J, with 11 bases between. Germline CDR1 SGHTA, CDR2 FQGNSA. The CDR3 contains 13 residues. In DNA, the CDR3 is TGTGCCAGCAGCTTAGTAGGGACTGTGGAAGCTTTCTTT. Its translation: CASSLVGTVEAFF.

This chain uses TRBV28 with TRBJ2-7; a weak D match, TRBD2 (5 bases). The germline CDR1 and CDR2 sequences are MDHEN and SYDVKM. This CDR3 has 11 residues. V gave up 7 bases and J gave up 6 bases, with 10 bases separating them. The CDR3 DNA sequence: TGTGCCAGCATATCAGCGGCCGAGCAGTACTTC. Protein: CASISAAEQYF.

The J gene is TRBJ2-1, the V gene TRBV5-1, with 7 bases aligning to TRBD2. V was clipped by 5 bases and J by 6 bases; unmatched bases: 8. This CDR3 region has 14 residues. Germline CDR1 is SGHRS and CDR2 is YFSETQ. The CDR3 nucleotides are TGCGCCAGCAGGAAGTGGGAGGGTATCAATGAGCAGTTCTTC. This gives the protein CASRKWEGINEQFF.

The J gene is TRBJ2-2, the V gene TRBV19; D is possibly TRBD1 (6 bases). The ends were cut back, 6 bases at V and 6 bases at J, with 11 bases in the middle. The CDR3 has 13 residues. Germline V lookup: CDR1 LNHDA, CDR2 SQIVND (reference sequence). The CDR3 sequence: CASRKGGPGELFF. The DNA for the CDR3 is TGTGCCAGTAGGAAAGGGGGTCCCGGGGAGCTGTTTTTT.

The CDR3 reads CASSQDPSNTEAFF. The CDR3 DNA sequence: TGCGCCAGCAGCCAAGATCCAAGTAACACTGAAGCTTTCTTT. This sequence joins TRBV4-1 and TRBJ1-1, with unresolved D. Germline V gene data show CDR1 as MGHRA and CDR2 as YSYEKL. V shed 0 bases and J shed 2 bases, with 7 bases lying between them. This CDR3 has 14 amino acids.

The V and J genes are TRBV9 and TRBJ2-3; no definite D call. The ends were cut back, 0 bases at V and 2 bases at J, with 10 bases in the middle. The CDR3 extends over 15 amino acids. Germline V CDR1 and CDR2: SGDLS, YYNGEE. The CDR3 here is CASSVVSSVTDTQYF. The CDR3 DNA reads TGTGCCAGCAGCGTAGTAAGTTCCGTCACAGATACGCAGTATTTT.

The chain is built from TRBV27 and TRBJ1-4; D perhaps matches TRBD1 (6 bases). The germline V gene has CDR1 MNHEY and CDR2 SMNVEV (reference sequence). Trimming shortened V by 8 bases and J by 8 bases, and 15 bases separated the two germline ends. CDR3 length: 13 residues. In nucleotides, the CDR3 is TGTGCCAGCGGATCAAGGGGGGGGGAAAAACTGTTTTTT. Residues: CASGSRGGEKLFF.

The chain combines TRBV30 with TRBJ2-7; tentatively, D is TRBD1 (6 bases). CDR1 is GTSNPN, CDR2 SVGIG, per germline (reference sequence). CDR3 size: 15 residues. V shed 1 base and J shed 3 bases, with 16 bases lying between them. The chain's CDR3 is CAWSAEGVRLYEQYF. The CDR3 DNA follows: TGTGCCTGGAGTGCCGAGGGGGTAAGGCTCTACGAGCAGTACTTC. Full variable domain (rest looked up from reference TRBV30 and TRBJ2-7): SQTIHQWPATLVQPVGSPLSLECTVEGTSNPNLYWYRQAAGRGLQLLFYSVGIGQISSEVPQNLSASRPQDRQFILSSKKLLLSDSGFYLCAWSAEGVRLYEQYFGPGTRLTVT.